The entry below gives a single TCR beta chain sequence along with its context. This clone's antigen is unknown. The record has no base qualities; no much larger clone is one base away. This record belongs to a study of blood T cell repertoires in COVID-19 (dated by TCRdb to 2018 to 2021). Study-wide context: Collaborator samples came from the United States, Italy and Spain and covered acute and convalescent phases of COVID-19. Where available, HLA class I and class II types were taken from metadata supplied by the sample provider and were not determined by assay-based typing. Subjects who had been exposed to COVID-19, were actively infected with it, or had recovered from it provided the deeply sampled blood TCRbeta repertoires that made up the dataset. A de-identified subject ID, COVID-19 status, age in years and sex were almost always included in the sample metadata. Samples came from the ongoing ImmuneRACE study (first 160 participants) plus 1,254 subjects from 6 global collaborators. The material from the prospective study consisted of cDNA or gDNA derived from T cells, B-cell-depleted T cells, or PBMCs. The repertoires were released in a freely available public database intended as a resource for research on the immune response to SARS-CoV-2. The paper's findings and limits, for the study overall: How much clinical and demographic metadata was included differed by source and by participant, and the metadata was provided uncurated.

The immunoSEQ Assay, a bias-controlled multiplex PCR, was used to amplify TCRbeta CDR3 regions from genomic DNA. The authors' pipeline ran thus. Nucleated cell counts per sample were estimated from amplification of reference gene primers within the assay. Sequence reads were collapsed and filtered to measure the absolute abundance of every unique TCRbeta CDR3 rearrangement. For each sample, productive Simpson clonality was calculated as the square root of Simpson's diversity index over productive rearrangements. Imported from immuneACCESS, the table was reduced by TCRdb to in-frame sequences with V and J called. These copies leave out some clones; in studies compared against another copy, an unresolved V gene accounts for under half, and the cause of the remainder is not known. V, J and clone size are those of that table, while D and trimming were read from the DNA. For this sample there are about 150,000 clones; 87% appear just once. The ten largest account for approximately 3.7% of the sample.

Participants in the prospective study were enrolled through a virtual design, were aged about 18 to 100 years, and lived in some 24 United States geographic areas. In the prospective study, participants were assigned to cohorts based on the clinical history participants reported in a screening survey and a study questionnaire. A participant counted as exposed if, within 2 weeks of entering the study, that participant had been in contact with someone who had a PCR-confirmed or clinician-diagnosed COVID-19 case. Mobile phlebotomists in the prospective study collected whole blood, serum and a nasopharyngeal or oropharyngeal swab from every participant. Additional blood draws and questionnaires over an approximately 2-month period could optionally be provided by prospective study participants. Blood samples from the prospective study were shipped frozen or at room temperature prior to DNA extraction.

Sequenced sample: PBMCs or T cells enriched from blood (not recorded which). This TCR was sampled from a woman in her thirties or forties who had been exposed to COVID-19.

The CDR3 region has the sequence CSVAGPGNTIYF. The DNA is TGCAGCGTTGCAGGTCCTGGAAACACCATATATTTT. This chain is built from TRBV29-1 and TRBJ1-3; no D segment can be confidently identified. V is reduced by 4 bases and J by 2 bases, leaving a spacing of 6 bases between them. The CDR3 sequence holds 12 residues, the cysteine and phenylalanine included. CDR3 DNA is the only sequence kept; it has 36 bases, read in frame from the first base. The germline V gene encodes CDR1 SQVTM and CDR2 ANQGSEA.